One and the same sample provided the 3 T cell receptor beta chains below, sequenced in a study of T cells in Graves' hyperthyroidism and ophthalmopathy. Regions amplified from RNA transcripts were the TCR beta CDR3 regions. The study used the HTBI primer set for a first-round RT-PCR of the TCR CDR3. TCRdb reanalysed the multiplex PCR reads using MiXCR and keeps one entry per CDR3 protein. The sample includes more than 350,000 distinct CDR3 sequences, 15% of them seen just once. The sequenced sample was blood. The origin of the receptors is a woman aged 60 to 75 with Graves' ophthalmopathy.

This clonotype was seen at least ten times. The chain uses TRBV20-1 and TRBJ1-5; D may be TRBD1 (5 bases). CDR1 and CDR2 from the germline V gene are DFQATT and SNEGSKA (reference sequence). V lost 6 bases to trimming and J lost 2 bases, with 17 bases between them. This CDR3 has 15 amino acids. Here the CDR3 reads CSASQGHEGNQPQHF. The DNA for the CDR3 is TGCAGTGCGAGTCAGGGTCACGAAGGCAATCAGCCCCAGCATTTT.

This clonotype has a handful of counts. V gene TRBV10-1 combines with J gene TRBJ2-1; 9 bases fit TRBD2. The trim removed 6 bases at V and 8 bases at J, leaving 8 bases unmatched. This CDR3 is 14 amino acids long. Germline CDR1 reads WNHNN; CDR2 reads SYGVQD (reference sequence). Here the CDR3 DNA reads TGCGCCAGCAGCGAAGGCGGGAGGGGCGATGAGCAGTTCTTC. Protein sequence: CASSEGGRGDEQFF.

This clonotype was detected ten times or more. The V call is TRBV20-1, the J call TRBJ2-5; no clear D. The V end was cut by 1 base, the J end by 5 bases, with 11 bases between. The CDR3 sequence is 13 residues long. Germline V gene lookup returns CDR1 DFQATT and CDR2 SNEGSKA (reference sequence). CDR3 amino acids: CSARGNAPETQYF. DNA for the CDR3: TGCAGTGCTAGAGGCAACGCCCCGGAGACCCAGTACTTC.